This T cell receptor (beta chain) was sequenced for a study of blood T cells in healthy people across ages. On the study more broadly: For every two T cells, template switching captured about one barcoded beta molecule.

Germline assignment: CDR1 DFQATT and CDR2 SNEGSKA (reference sequence). Losses at the gene ends were 4 bases for V and 5 bases for J; bases not matched to a gene: 6. CDR3 length equals 13 residues. A minimum of 5.5 micrograms of total RNA was extracted per sample. This clonotype was detected only a few times. For the second PCR, which ran for about 7 to 11 cycles, a sample-barcoded 5' primer and a J-beta primer mix were used. TCRdb re-called the 5' RACE reads with MiXCR, one entry per CDR3 protein. The sample has some 1.5 million distinct CDR3 sequences, approximately 43% seen once; the top ten hold around 4%.

The V and J genes are TRBV20-1 and TRBJ2-3; 7 bases align to TRBD2. This sequence originates from a woman aged 18-29 years in good health. The specimen sequenced was blood. The CDR3 DNA sequence: TGCAGTGCTACGAGGGGAGGGAGAGATACGCAGTATTTT. This translates into CSATRGGRDTQYF.